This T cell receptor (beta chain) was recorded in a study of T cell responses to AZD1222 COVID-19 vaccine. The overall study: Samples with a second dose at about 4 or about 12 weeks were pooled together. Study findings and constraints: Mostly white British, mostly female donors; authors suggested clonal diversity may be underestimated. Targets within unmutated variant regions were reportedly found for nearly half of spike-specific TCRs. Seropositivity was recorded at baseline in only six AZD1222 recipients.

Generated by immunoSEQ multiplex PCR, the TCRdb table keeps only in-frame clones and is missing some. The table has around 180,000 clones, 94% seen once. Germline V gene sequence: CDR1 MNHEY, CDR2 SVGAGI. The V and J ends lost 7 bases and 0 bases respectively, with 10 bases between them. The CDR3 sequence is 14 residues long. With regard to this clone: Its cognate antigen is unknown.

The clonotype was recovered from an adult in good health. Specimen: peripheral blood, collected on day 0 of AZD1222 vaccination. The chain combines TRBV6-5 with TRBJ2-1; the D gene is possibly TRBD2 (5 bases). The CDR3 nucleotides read TGTGCCAGCACCAGCGGAAGCTCCTACAATGAGCAGTTCTTC. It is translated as CASTSGSSYNEQFF.